Each of the 20 T cell receptor beta chains below was sequenced from the same sample in a study of PD-L1 blockade in urothelial cancer. Method: immunoSEQ multiplex PCR; TCRdb's copy keeps in-frame clones and lacks some. The table has about 28,000 clones, over 75% seen once. The sample here was PBMCs, taken around atezolizumab (anti-PD-L1) treatment. The receptors stem from a man aged 45-65 years with urothelial cancer.

The V call is TRBV5-4, the J call TRBJ2-3; 15 bases are a match to TRBD2. After removal of 4 bases from V and 0 bases from J, the junction contained 6 bases not matched to a gene. CDR3 length: 18 amino acids. Germline V lookup: CDR1 SGHNT, CDR2 YYREEE (reference sequence). The CDR3, as DNA: TGTGCCAGCAGCCATGGACTAGCGGGAGGGGGGAGCACAGATACGCAGTATTTT. Translating it yields CASSHGLAGGGSTDTQYF.

This chain uses TRBV5-1 with TRBJ1-1; D is possibly TRBD1 (5 bases). Between the trimmed V and J ends, which lost 4 bases and 0 bases, there was a span of 10 bases. The CDR3 contains 14 residues. Germline V gene data show CDR1 as SGHRS and CDR2 as YFSETQ. CDR3 nucleotide sequence: TGCGCCAGCAGCGGGGGGGGTTTGAACACTGAAGCTTTCTTT. This encodes CASSGGGLNTEAFF.

This chain links TRBV29-1 with TRBJ1-1, with 10 nucleotides matching TRBD1. The CDR3 has 14 amino acids. V shed 3 bases, J shed 6 bases, and the junction held 7 bases outside the gene matches. Germline V gene sequence: CDR1 SQVTM, CDR2 ANQGSEA. The CDR3 sequence: CSVDGTGVWAEAFF. In DNA form, the CDR3 reads TGCAGCGTTGACGGGACAGGGGTATGGGCTGAAGCTTTCTTT.

This clone was seen only a few times. This chain uses TRBV27 with TRBJ1-1, with TRBD1 as a possible D gene (5 bases). The CDR3 runs 14 residues. V was cut by 6 bases and J by 1 base, with 12 bases left in between. Looked up from germline, CDR1 is MNHEY and CDR2 is SMNVEV (reference sequence). The CDR3 DNA follows: TGTGCCAGCAGCTACCTCGGGGGGAACACTGAAGCTTTCTTT. Translated: CASSYLGGNTEAFF.

V gene TRBV28 combines with J gene TRBJ1-6; D unclear. This CDR3 is built from 13 residues. Germline CDR1 is MDHEN and CDR2 is SYDVKM. V dropped 2 bases and J dropped 7 bases, with 6 bases sitting between them. The CDR3 coding sequence is TGTGCCAGCAGTTTAGTCCTCAATTCACCCCTCCACTTT. It codes for CASSLVLNSPLHF. Using reference TRBV28 and TRBJ1-6 for the parts outside the CDR3, the full variable domain is DVKVTQSSRYLVKRTGEKVFLECVQDMDHENMFWYRQDPGLGLRLIYFSYDVKMKEKGDIPEGYSVSREKKERFSLILESASTNQTSMYLCASSLVLNSPLHFGNGTRLTVT.

V gene TRBV6-4 combines with J gene TRBJ1-2, with TRBD1 as a possible D gene (5 bases). The V gene lost 6 bases and the J gene lost 2 bases, with 16 bases spanning the gap. This CDR3 contains 15 residues. The V gene's germline CDR1 is MRHNA and CDR2 SNTAGT. Here the CDR3 reads CASSPTRQWNYGYTF. The CDR3 nucleotides are TGTGCCAGCAGCCCGACGAGACAGTGGAACTATGGCTACACCTTC.

This chain uses TRBV29-1 with TRBJ2-7, with a weak D call TRBD1 (5 bases). The V end lost 3 bases, the J end lost 2 bases, and 11 bases lay between the germline ends. The CDR3 has 13 amino acids. CDR1 is SQVTM and CDR2 is ANQGSEA in the germline V gene. The CDR3, as DNA: TGCAGCGTTGACAGGGAACAAACCTACGAGCAGTACGTC. Amino acid sequence: CSVDREQTYEQYV.

Points on this clone: This sample includes further DNA sequences coding for the same CDR3. The V call is TRBV15, the J call TRBJ1-5; perhaps TRBD1 as D (6 bases). The CDR3 has 15 residues. The V gene lost 5 bases and the J gene lost 1 base, with 12 bases spanning the gap. Germline V gene lookup returns CDR1 LNHNV and CDR2 YYDKDF (reference sequence). The CDR3 reads CATSRLDRSNQPQHF. The CDR3 DNA reads TGTGCCACCAGCCGCCTGGACAGAAGCAATCAGCCCCAGCATTTT.

The CDR3 here is CASSKGQGVAEAFF. The CDR3 bases are TGTGCCAGCAGCAAGGGACAGGGGGTCGCTGAAGCTTTCTTT. V is TRBV6-5 and J is TRBJ1-1; 11 positions agree with TRBD1. This CDR3 is 14 amino acids long. V lost 6 bases and J lost 6; bases outside the gene matches: 6. Germline V gene sequence: CDR1 MNHEY, CDR2 SVGAGI.

This clone has just a few counts. The gene calls are TRBV27 and TRBJ2-1, with TRBD2 identical over 10 bases. Per germline, CDR1 MNHEY and CDR2 SMNVEV (reference sequence). CDR3 length: 15 amino acids. V trimming: 5 bases; J trimming: 8 bases; junction bases outside the gene matches: 9. This chain's CDR3 is CASSIPGLAMHEQFF. The CDR3 DNA reads TGTGCCAGCAGTATACCGGGACTAGCGATGCATGAGCAGTTCTTC.

This clone was detected a few times. CDR3 sequence: CASSQDEGPRFF. CDR3 nucleotide sequence: TGTGCCAGCAGCCAAGATGAGGGCCCCCGGTTCTTC. The chain combines TRBV4-2 with TRBJ2-1, with D possibly matching TRBD2 (5 bases). The CDR3 consists of 12 residues. Germline V gives CDR1 LGHNA, CDR2 YNFKEQ. V shed 0 bases and J shed 15 bases, with 12 bases lying between them.

This chain uses TRBV18 with TRBJ2-7, with D tentatively TRBD2 (6 bases). CDR1 and CDR2 from the germline V gene are KGHSH and LQKENI. The CDR3 covers 13 residues. V was cut by 1 base and J by 9 bases, with 13 bases left in between. The CDR3 nucleotides read TGTGCCAGCTCACCACGCCCGGGGGTAGGGCAGTACGTC. Amino acid sequence: CASSPRPGVGQYV.

This chain links TRBV21-1 with TRBJ1-2; the table names TRBD1, a call not compared with the DNA. TRBV21-1 is annotated as a pseudogene. CDR3 length equals 14 residues. The CDR3 spells CASSFKTGNYGYTF. Here the CDR3 DNA reads TGTGCCAGCAGCTTCAAGACAGGGAACTATGGCTACACCTTC.

The chain links TRBV7-3 to TRBJ2-1, with D maybe TRBD1 (6 bases). Trimming pared 5 bases from V and 8 bases from J, leaving 13 bases between. The CDR3 consists of 13 residues. The germline CDR1 and CDR2 sequences are SGHTA and FQGTGA. The CDR3 nucleotides read TGTGCCAGCAGCCCTCAGGGGACCCATGAGCAGTTCTTC. Translation: CASSPQGTHEQFF.

This clone appeared a few times. The genes are TRBV19 and TRBJ1-5; the D gene is possibly TRBD1 (6 bases). V was cut by 9 bases and J by 5 bases, with 17 bases left in between. The CDR3 length is 14 residues. The germline V gene encodes CDR1 LNHDA and CDR2 SQIVND (reference sequence). The CDR3 DNA is TGTGCCAGCAGTCCGGGACACACTTATCAGCCCCAGCATTTT. It encodes CASSPGHTYQPQHF.

V and J are TRBV7-2 and TRBJ1-2; 12 bases agree with TRBD1. This CDR3 has 15 residues. Germline V CDR1 and CDR2: SGHTA, FQGNSA. V lost 2 bases, J lost 7 bases, and 5 bases stayed unmatched. CDR3 in amino acids: CASSLKGQGAFGYTF. In DNA, the CDR3 is TGTGCCAGCAGCTTAAAGGGACAGGGGGCGTTTGGCTACACCTTC.

This chain joins TRBV5-3 and TRBJ2-3, with TRBD2 identical over 10 bases. TRBV5-3 is identified as an open reading frame with a role that is uncertain. V shed 8 bases, J shed 6 bases, and the junction held 12 bases outside the gene matches. The CDR3 sequence is 15 residues long. CDR3 bases: TGTGCCAGTGCCTGGTTAGCGGGAGGCCGGGATACGCAGTATTTT. Its protein is CASAWLAGGRDTQYF.

The chain joins TRBV5-1 to TRBJ2-1, with TRBD2 as a possible D gene (5 bases). This CDR3 comprises 15 residues. Germline V gene data show CDR1 as SGHRS and CDR2 as YFSETQ. Trimming took 2 bases from V and 5 from J, leaving 14 bases between them. The CDR3 DNA reads TGCGCCAGCAGCTTTGGTGACGGGAATGACAATGAGCAGTTCTTC. Protein sequence: CASSFGDGNDNEQFF.

The chain joins TRBV7-2 to TRBJ2-3; a weak D match, TRBD2 (6 bases). The CDR3 spans 15 residues. Germline-derived CDR1 and CDR2 are SGHTA and FQGNSA. Trimming removed 1 base from V and 2 bases from J, with 10 bases in between. The CDR3 loop is CASSLDSGPTDTQYF. The DNA of the CDR3 is TGTGCCAGCAGCTTAGATAGCGGCCCCACAGATACGCAGTATTTT.

The chain is built from TRBV25-1 and TRBJ2-2, with TRBD2 as a possible D gene (6 bases). The CDR3 has 15 residues. With 5 bases removed from V and 7 bases from J, the gap between germline ends came to 17 bases. Germline V gives CDR1 MGHDK, CDR2 SYGVNS. The CDR3 sequence: CASSSPGTAGGELFF. The CDR3 DNA sequence: TGTGCCAGCAGTAGCCCCGGGACTGCGGGCGGGGAGCTGTTTTTT.